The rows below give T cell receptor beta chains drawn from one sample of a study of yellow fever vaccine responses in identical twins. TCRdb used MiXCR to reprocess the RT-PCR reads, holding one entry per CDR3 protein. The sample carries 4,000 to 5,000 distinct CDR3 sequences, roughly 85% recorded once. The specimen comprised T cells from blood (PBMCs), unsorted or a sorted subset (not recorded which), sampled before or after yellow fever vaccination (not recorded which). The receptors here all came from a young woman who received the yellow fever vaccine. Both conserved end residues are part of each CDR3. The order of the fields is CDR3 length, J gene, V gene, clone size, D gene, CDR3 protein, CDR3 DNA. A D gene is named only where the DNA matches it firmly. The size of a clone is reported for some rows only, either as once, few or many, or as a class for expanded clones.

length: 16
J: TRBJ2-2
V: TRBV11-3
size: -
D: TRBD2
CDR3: CASSLRRGGDTGELFF
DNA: TGTGCCAGCAGCTTACGCCGGGGGGGCGACACCGGGGAGCTGTTTTTT

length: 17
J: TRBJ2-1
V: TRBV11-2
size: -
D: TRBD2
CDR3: CASSLDQSGNSYNEQFF
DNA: TGTGCCAGCAGCTTAGACCAAAGCGGGAACTCCTACAATGAGCAGTTCTTC

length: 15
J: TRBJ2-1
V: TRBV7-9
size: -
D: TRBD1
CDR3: CASSLTGTGNNEQFF
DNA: TGTGCCAGCAGCTTGACAGGGACGGGAAACAATGAGCAGTTCTTC

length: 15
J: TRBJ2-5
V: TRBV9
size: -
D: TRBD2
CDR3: CASSVEVAGEETQYF
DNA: TGTGCCAGCAGCGTAGAGGTAGCGGGGGAAGAGACCCAGTACTTC

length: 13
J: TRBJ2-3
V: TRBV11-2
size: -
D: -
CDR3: CASSPEYADTQYF
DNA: TGTGCCAGCAGTCCGGAGTATGCAGATACGCAGTATTTT

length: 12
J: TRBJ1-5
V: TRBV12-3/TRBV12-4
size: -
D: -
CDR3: CASSTGGQPQHF
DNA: TGTGCCAGCAGCACGGGTGGTCAGCCCCAGCATTTT

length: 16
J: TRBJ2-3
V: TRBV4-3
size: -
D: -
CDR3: CASSQDLASGTDTQYF
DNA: TGCGCCAGCAGCCAAGATCTGGCTAGCGGCACAGATACGCAGTATTTT

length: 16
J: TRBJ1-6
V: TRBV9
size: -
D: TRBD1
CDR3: CASSVGGTGHNSPLHF
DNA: TGTGCCAGCAGCGTAGGTGGGACAGGCCATAATTCACCCCTCCACTTT

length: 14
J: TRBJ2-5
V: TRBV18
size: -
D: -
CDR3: CASSPFWGEETQYF
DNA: TGTGCCAGCTCACCCTTTTGGGGTGAAGAGACCCAGTACTTC

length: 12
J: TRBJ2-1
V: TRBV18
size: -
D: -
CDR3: CASSNGYDEQFF
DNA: TGTGCCAGCTCAAACGGCTACGATGAGCAGTTCTTC

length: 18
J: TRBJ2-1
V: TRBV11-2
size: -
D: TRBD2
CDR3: CASSLEPRTSGGQGEQFF
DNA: TGTGCCAGCAGCTTAGAACCACGGACTAGCGGGGGCCAGGGGGAGCAGTTCTTC

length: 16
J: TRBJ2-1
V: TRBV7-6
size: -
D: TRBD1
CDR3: CASRGRGPSSYNEQFF
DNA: TGTGCCAGCAGAGGAAGGGGGCCGAGCTCCTACAATGAGCAGTTCTTC

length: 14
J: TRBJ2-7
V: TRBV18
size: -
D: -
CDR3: CASSLDTVSYEQYF
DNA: TGTGCCAGCTCACTGGACACAGTGAGCTACGAGCAGTACTTC

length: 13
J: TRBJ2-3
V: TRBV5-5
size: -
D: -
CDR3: CASSFSGQVPQYF
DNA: TGTGCCAGCAGCTTTTCGGGGCAGGTCCCGCAGTATTTT

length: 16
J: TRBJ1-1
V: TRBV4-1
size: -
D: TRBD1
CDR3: CASSTPTGSLDTEAFF
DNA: TGCGCCAGCAGCACCCCGACAGGGAGTTTGGACACTGAAGCTTTCTTT

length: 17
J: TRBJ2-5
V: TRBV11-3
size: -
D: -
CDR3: CASSPNPPGWVQETQYF
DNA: TGTGCCAGCAGCCCCAATCCCCCCGGGTGGGTTCAAGAGACCCAGTACTTC

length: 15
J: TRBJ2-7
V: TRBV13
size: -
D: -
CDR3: CASSPITGGSYEQYF
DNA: TGTGCCAGCAGTCCCATTACTGGGGGCTCCTACGAGCAGTACTTC

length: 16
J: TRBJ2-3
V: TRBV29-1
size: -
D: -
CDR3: CSVARTSPNFPDTQYF
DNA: TGCAGCGTTGCCCGGACCTCCCCGAATTTCCCAGATACGCAGTATTTT

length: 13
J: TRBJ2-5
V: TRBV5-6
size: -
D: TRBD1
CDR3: CASSSDRVETQYF
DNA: TGTGCCAGCAGCTCGGACAGGGTGGAGACCCAGTACTTC

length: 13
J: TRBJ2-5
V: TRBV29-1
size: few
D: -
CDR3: CSVRPSIQETQYF
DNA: TGCAGCGTAAGGCCGTCGATCCAAGAGACCCAGTACTTC

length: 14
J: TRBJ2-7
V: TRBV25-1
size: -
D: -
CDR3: CASSAKGQHYEQYF
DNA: TGTGCCAGCAGTGCAAAGGGACAACACTACGAGCAGTACTTC

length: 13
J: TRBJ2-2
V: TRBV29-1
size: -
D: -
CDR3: CSVPGGFPGELFF
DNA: TGCAGCGTCCCGGGCGGTTTCCCCGGGGAGCTGTTTTTT

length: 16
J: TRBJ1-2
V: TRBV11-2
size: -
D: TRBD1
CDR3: CASSLWTGNTNYGYTF
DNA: TGTGCCAGCAGCCTATGGACAGGGAATACTAACTATGGCTACACCTTC

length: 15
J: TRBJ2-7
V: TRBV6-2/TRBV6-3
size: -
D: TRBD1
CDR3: CASSSYPGQGYEQYF
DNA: TGTGCCAGCAGTTCGTATCCGGGACAGGGCTACGAGCAGTACTTC

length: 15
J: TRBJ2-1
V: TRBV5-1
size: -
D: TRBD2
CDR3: CASSSGLAGANEQFF
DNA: TGCGCCAGCAGTTCGGGACTAGCGGGGGCCAATGAGCAGTTCTTC

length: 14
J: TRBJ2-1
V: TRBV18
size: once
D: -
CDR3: CASSPAPVLNEHFF
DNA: TGTGCCAGCTCACCCGCCCCTGTCTTAAATGAGCATTTCTTC

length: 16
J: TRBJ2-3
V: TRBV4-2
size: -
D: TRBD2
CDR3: CASSQRTSGDTDTQYF
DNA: TGTGCCAGCAGCCAAAGAACTAGCGGGGACACAGATACGCAGTATTTT

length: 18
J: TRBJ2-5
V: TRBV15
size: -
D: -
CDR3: CATSRDSLGDSLWETQYF
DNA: TGTGCCACCAGCAGAGACTCTCTCGGAGACAGCCTGTGGGAGACCCAGTACTTC

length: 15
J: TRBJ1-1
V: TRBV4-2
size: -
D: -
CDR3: CASSQDQTENTEAFF
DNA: TGTGCCAGCAGCCAAGATCAGACGGAGAACACTGAAGCTTTCTTT

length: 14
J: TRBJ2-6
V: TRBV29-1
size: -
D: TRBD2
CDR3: CSVAAGAGANVLTF
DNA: TGCAGCGTCGCAGCGGGGGCCGGGGCCAACGTCCTGACTTTC

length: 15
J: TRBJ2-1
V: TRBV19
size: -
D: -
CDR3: CASSIRRDSYNEQFF
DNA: TGTGCCAGTAGTATAAGGAGGGACTCCTACAATGAGCAGTTCTTC

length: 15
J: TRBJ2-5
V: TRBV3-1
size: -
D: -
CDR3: CASSQAGRSQETQYF
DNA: TGTGCCAGCAGCCAAGCGGGGCGGAGCCAAGAGACCCAGTACTTC

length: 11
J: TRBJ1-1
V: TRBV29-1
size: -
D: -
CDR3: CSANLNTEAFF
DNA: TGCAGCGCTAACTTGAACACTGAAGCTTTCTTT